One and the same sample provided the 6 T cell receptor beta chains below, sequenced in a study of blood T cell repertoires in COVID-19 (dated by TCRdb to 2018 to 2021). Libraries were built with the immunoSEQ multiplex PCR assay. What TCRdb holds here is the immuneACCESS table cut down to in-frame rearrangements. Part of the clones is not present; checked against another copy, under half of the missing clones reflect an unresolved V gene, and the others are unexplained. The sample contains about 190,000 clones, around 90% of them found a single time. The ten largest clones capture 20% to 25% of the sample. Sequences were obtained from peripheral blood. The receptors come from a man between 60 and 75 years old with active or convalescent COVID-19.

The rearrangement joins TRBV4-2 to TRBJ2-5; D is uncertain. CDR1 and CDR2 (germline): LGHNA, YNFKEQ. The CDR3 extends over 15 amino acids. Trimming took 0 bases from V and 4 from J, leaving 12 bases between them. The CDR3: CASSQDGVVRETQYF. For the CDR3, the DNA is TGTGCCAGCAGCCAAGACGGAGTCGTCCGAGAGACCCAGTACTTC.

The chain is built from TRBV30 and TRBJ1-1; D gene uncertain. This CDR3 comprises 14 residues. Deletions cut 4 bases from V and 5 bases from J, with 17 bases between. The germline V gene has CDR1 GTSNPN and CDR2 SVGIG (reference sequence). The CDR3: CAWKADVRETEAFF. Written as DNA, the CDR3 is TGTGCCTGGAAGGCAGACGTTAGGGAGACTGAAGCTTTCTTT.

This chain links TRBV9 with TRBJ2-1; 12 bases align to TRBD2. Germline values: CDR1 SGDLS, CDR2 YYNGEE. J was trimmed by 7 bases and V by 4 bases; bases with no gene match: 9. The CDR3 contains 16 residues. The CDR3 sequence: CASSPRTSGVKNEQFF. CDR3 DNA: TGTGCCAGCAGCCCTCGGACTAGCGGGGTAAAAAATGAGCAGTTCTTC. The full variable domain, in which reference TRBV9 and TRBJ2-1 provide the parts outside the CDR3, is DSGVTQTPKHLITATGQRVTLRCSPRSGDLSVYWYQQSLDQGLQFLIQYYNGEERAKGNILERFSAQQFPDLHSELNLSSLELGDSALYFCASSPRTSGVKNEQFFGPGTRLTVL.

This sequence joins TRBV5-1 and TRBJ1-6; 8 nucleotides line up with TRBD1. J gave up 1 base and V 3 bases, and 3 bases lay outside the gene matches. CDR1 and CDR2 from the germline V gene are SGHRS and YFSETQ. The CDR3 runs 16 residues. The CDR3, as DNA: TGCGCCAGCAGCTCGACAGGGGATTCCTATAATTCACCCCTCCACTTT. Encoded protein: CASSSTGDSYNSPLHF.

The rearrangement joins TRBV7-2 to TRBJ2-7, with 10 bases fitting TRBD1. The germline gives CDR1 SGHTA, CDR2 FQGNSA. V trimming: 11 bases; J trimming: 4 bases; junction bases outside the gene matches: 5. This CDR3 contains 12 residues. CDR3 DNA sequence: TGTGCCTCCCAGGGACAGGGGTACGAGCAGTACTTC. Translated: CASQGQGYEQYF.

The chain couples TRBV6-5 to TRBJ1-2; the match to TRBD1 covers 9 bases. With V trimmed by 0 bases and J by 4 bases, 6 bases remained unmatched. Per germline, CDR1 MNHEY and CDR2 SVGAGI. The CDR3 runs 16 residues. The CDR3 DNA follows: TGTGCCAGCAGTTACTCTCGTACAGGGGGCGGCTATGGCTACACCTTC. Translation: CASSYSRTGGGYGYTF.